This record looks at one T cell receptor (beta chain) sequence and its context. This sample was included in a study of shared T cell receptors in the human thymus. The V and J ends lost 2 bases and 7 bases respectively, with 17 bases between them. The germline gives CDR1 MNHEY, CDR2 SMNVEV (reference sequence). This CDR3 region has 16 residues. Generated by immunoSEQ multiplex PCR, the TCRdb table keeps only in-frame clones and is missing some. This table has hundreds of thousands of clones, around 87% appearing once. Separately, the same data were catalogued under a study of human thymus T cells. That source notes: Highly overlapping thymic repertoires in unrelated individuals were reported by related research.

The sample was thymocytes. This TCR was recovered from a boy under three years old with a congenital heart defect. This chain joins TRBV27 and TRBJ1-4, with D perhaps matching TRBD1 (5 bases). The DNA for the CDR3 is TGTGCCAGCAGTTTAAACGGTACACAGGAAATTGAAAAACTGTTTTTT. This gives the protein CASSLNGTQEIEKLFF.